One sample yielded the 16 T cell receptor beta chains listed below, sequenced in a study of T cells in Graves' hyperthyroidism and ophthalmopathy. Amplification of TCR beta CDR3 regions was performed using RNA transcripts as template. HTBI primers were the set used in a first-round RT-PCR of the TCR CDR3. Each CDR3 protein gets one entry after TCRdb re-called the multiplex PCR reads with MiXCR. The sample consists of nearly 750,000 distinct CDR3 sequences, over 35% of them appearing once. Sequencing input: blood. These receptors originate from a woman between 40 and 50 years old with Graves' hyperthyroidism.

A remark on this clonotype: One end of the junction varies from germline; a read error may be responsible. The chain carries TRBV5-1 and TRBJ2-7; 7 positions agree with TRBD1. The CDR3 runs 15 residues. Per germline, CDR1 SGHRS and CDR2 YFSETQ. CDR3: CASSWDSFLSYERYF. In DNA, the CDR3 is TGCGCCAGCAGCTGGGACAGTTTTCTCTCCTACGAGCGGTACTTC. The full variable domain, completed using reference TRBV5-1 and TRBJ2-7, is KAGVTQTPRYLIKTRGQQVTLSCSPISGHRSVSWYQQTPGQGLQFLFEYFSETQRNKGNFPGRFSGRQFSNSRSEMNVSTLELGDSALYLCASSWDSFLSYERYFGPGTRLTVT.

J is TRBJ1-5 and V is TRBV7-8, with a possible D match to TRBD1 (6 bases). The V and J ends lost 6 bases and 3 bases respectively, with 18 bases between them. The CDR3 extends over 16 amino acids. Germline CDR1 SGHVS, CDR2 FQNEAQ. This chain's CDR3 is CASRDDTGWVNQPQHF. The CDR3 bases are TGTGCCAGCAGGGATGATACAGGGTGGGTCAATCAGCCCCAGCATTTT.

The chain couples TRBV12-3 or TRBV12-4 to TRBJ1-4; no definite D call. V gave up 3 bases and J gave up 8 bases, with 13 bases separating them. The CDR3 is 14 residues long. CDR3 nucleotide sequence: TGTGCCAGCAGTTTTGGGTGGGCTTTCGAAAAACTGTTTTTT. Encoded protein: CASSFGWAFEKLFF.

This clonotype was seen more than once but under ten times. The rearrangement uses TRBV10-3 and TRBJ1-2; D is perhaps TRBD1 (5 bases). Germline CDR1 and CDR2: ENHRY and SYGVKD. This CDR3 region has 14 residues. Trimming took 2 bases from V and 2 from J, leaving 9 bases between them. CDR3 amino acids: CAISEARENYGYTF. DNA of the CDR3: TGTGCCATCAGTGAGGCCAGGGAGAACTATGGCTACACCTTC.

The chain joins TRBV6-1 to TRBJ2-7, with D hard to call. Germline values: CDR1 MNHNS, CDR2 SASEGT. This CDR3 comprises 16 residues. V gave up 5 bases and J gave up 1 base, with 18 bases separating them. CDR3 sequence reads: CASSYLEVLRSYEQYF. The CDR3 DNA reads as TGTGCCAGCAGTTACCTTGAGGTTTTGAGGTCCTACGAGCAGTACTTC.

The rearrangement uses TRBV18 and TRBJ1-2; perhaps TRBD1 as D (5 bases). The CDR3 sequence is 16 residues long. Trimming shortened V by 6 bases and J by 4 bases, and 21 bases separated the two germline ends. Germline lookup yields CDR1 KGHSH and CDR2 LQKENI. CDR3 sequence (DNA): TGTGCCAGCTCGCCCCCTGACAGAACAACTACCTATGGCTACACCTTC. This sequence encodes CASSPPDRTTTYGYTF.

In this sample, this clonotype turned up a few times. The CDR3 here is CASSLAQSWAYEQYF. Written as DNA, the CDR3 is TGTGCCAGCAGTTTGGCACAGTCATGGGCCTACGAGCAGTACTTC. The rearrangement links TRBV7-9 to TRBJ2-7; D not resolved. CDR3 length: 15 residues. Germline loops: CDR1 SEHNR, CDR2 FQNEAQ (reference sequence). V lost 6 bases, J lost 2 bases, and 17 bases lay in between.

The chain uses TRBV5-4 and TRBJ1-2; no reliable D call. V gave up 4 bases and J gave up 4 bases, with 14 bases separating them. This CDR3 is built from 14 residues. Germline CDR1 reads SGHNT; CDR2 reads YYREEE (reference sequence). The CDR3 sequence is CASSGRAASYGYTF. CDR3 bases: TGTGCCAGCAGCGGCCGGGCCGCGAGCTATGGCTACACCTTC.

A few counts support this clonotype. The chain has TRBV10-3 and TRBJ1-2; D not certain. Trimming removed 10 bases at V and 4 bases at J, with 10 bases between. This CDR3 is built from 11 residues. Looked up from germline, CDR1 is ENHRY and CDR2 is SYGVKD. In nucleotides, the CDR3 is TGTGCCAGCGCGGCCTCCTATGGCTACACCTTC. Amino acid sequence: CASAASYGYTF.

The V and J genes are TRBV12-3 or TRBV12-4 and TRBJ2-5; no definite D call. CDR3 length equals 12 residues. V was shortened by 3 bases and J by 4 bases, with 6 bases between the two germline ends. The CDR3 DNA follows: TGTGCCAGCAGTTTTTACCCAGAGACCCAGTACTTC. It translates to CASSFYPETQYF.

V gene TRBV20-1 combines with J gene TRBJ2-1; maybe TRBD2 (6 bases). With 6 bases removed from V and 3 bases from J, the gap between germline ends came to 15 bases. The germline V gene encodes CDR1 DFQATT and CDR2 SNEGSKA (reference sequence). The CDR3 covers 14 residues. CDR3 DNA: TGCAGTGCAACCGCTAGCGACAACTACAATGAGCAGTTCTTC. This codes for CSATASDNYNEQFF.

This clonotype has just a few counts. The chain has TRBV19 and TRBJ1-5; a weak D match, TRBD1 (5 bases). This CDR3 is 16 amino acids long. Germline V lookup: CDR1 LNHDA, CDR2 SQIVND (reference sequence). The germline V and J ends were trimmed by 7 bases and 3 bases, with 19 bases remaining between them. Here the CDR3 reads CASTSGGRVTNQPQHF. CDR3 bases: TGTGCCAGTACCTCCGGGGGGAGGGTTACCAATCAGCCCCAGCATTTT.

This chain uses TRBV7-2 with TRBJ2-1; weak D call: TRBD2 (6 bases). The CDR3 loop spans 13 amino acids. The germline gives CDR1 SGHTA, CDR2 FQGNSA. The V end was cut by 4 bases, the J end by 5 bases, with 9 bases between. The CDR3 DNA sequence: TGTGCCAGCAGCTCGACTAGGAACAATGAGCAGTTCTTC. As protein: CASSSTRNNEQFF.

The chain links TRBV20-1 to TRBJ2-5, with D tentatively TRBD2 (5 bases). V gave up 8 bases and J gave up 3 bases, with 10 bases separating them. This CDR3 has 11 residues. CDR1 is DFQATT, CDR2 SNEGSKA, per germline (reference sequence). The CDR3 nucleotides are TGCAGTTTGACGGGGAAAGAGACCCAGTACTTC. Translated: CSLTGKETQYF.

On this clonotype: A much larger clone lies one base from this, so it may be a read error. The CDR3 end shows no conserved phenylalanine or tryptophan, and so a read error is likely. The chain joins TRBV7-8 to TRBJ1-6, with D possibly being TRBD1 (5 bases). V lost 6 bases and J lost 4, with 13 bases in between. The CDR3 is made up of 15 amino acids. CDR1 SGHVS and CDR2 FQNEAQ come from the germline V gene. CDR3 protein: CASSRDRPYNSPLHL. The CDR3 coding sequence is TGTGCCAGCAGTCGGGACCGACCGTATAATTCACCCCTCCACCTT.

The chain couples TRBV7-2 to TRBJ1-5; D not resolved. The CDR3 sequence is 16 residues long. Trimming removed 2 bases from V and 2 bases from J, with 13 bases in between. The germline CDR1 and CDR2 sequences are SGHTA and FQGNSA. In DNA, the CDR3 is TGTGCCAGCAGCTTATCCCGGGGATTTCGCAATCAGCCCCAGCATTTT. This codes for CASSLSRGFRNQPQHF.